One sample yielded the 24 T cell receptor beta chains listed below, sequenced in a study of CD8+CD57+ T cells in acquired aplastic anemia. Genomic DNA, the template, was used for profiling of the TCR beta VDJ and CDR3. TCRdb re-called the reads with MiXCR, one entry per CDR3 protein. The profile shows about 220,000 distinct CDR3 sequences, 30% to 40% of them singletons. The sequencing input was sorted CD4+, CD8+, or CD8+CD57+ T cells (not recorded which) from PBMCs. Receptor source: a human donor in good health, serving as a control.

This clonotype has only a few counts. The chain carries TRBV5-5 and TRBJ1-1, with D tentatively TRBD1 (5 bases). The CDR3 consists of 16 residues. The V and J ends lost 0 bases and 3 bases respectively, with 15 bases between them. In germline, CDR1 is SGHKS, CDR2 YYEKEE (reference sequence). The CDR3 sequence: CASSLGLLQVDTEAFF. Written as DNA, the CDR3 is TGTGCCAGCAGCTTGGGCCTCCTACAGGTTGACACTGAAGCTTTCTTT.

This clonotype was counted only a few times. CDR3 region: CSVGQGERYYGYTF. The CDR3 DNA reads as TGCAGCGTAGGACAGGGGGAAAGGTACTATGGCTACACCTTC. The chain links TRBV29-1 to TRBJ1-2, with 10 bases matching TRBD1. The ends lost 6 bases at V and 3 bases at J; junction bases unmatched: 7. The CDR3 loop spans 14 amino acids. Germline-derived CDR1 and CDR2 are SQVTM and ANQGSEA. Supplemented by reference TRBV29-1 and TRBJ1-2, the full variable domain reads SAVISQKPSRDICQRGTSLTIQCQVDSQVTMMFWYRQQPGQSLTLIATANQGSEATYESGFVIDKFPISRPNLTFSTLTVSNMSPEDSSIYLCSVGQGERYYGYTFGSGTRLTVV.

The chain links TRBV25-1 to TRBJ2-7; 7 positions agree with TRBD1. CDR1 is MGHDK, CDR2 SYGVNS, per germline. The CDR3 is 17 amino acids. Trimming at V came to 3 bases and at J to 1 base, leaving 12 bases not matched to a gene. This CDR3 reads CASSDLTGQETSYEQYF. Written as DNA, the CDR3 is TGTGCCAGCAGTGACCTGACAGGGCAGGAGACTTCCTACGAGCAGTACTTC.

A few counts support this clonotype. A much more abundant neighbour one base away suggests this may be a read error. V gene TRBV19 combines with J gene TRBJ1-6; D gene ambiguous. Germline V gene lookup returns CDR1 LNHDA and CDR2 SQIVND (reference sequence). CDR3 length equals 17 residues. CDR3 bases: TGTGCCAGTAGTATTTTGGTCGGCAGGAGGAATAATTCACCCTTCCACTTT. This gives the protein CASSILVGRRNNSPFHF. The entire variable domain, with the rest obtained from reference TRBV19 and TRBJ1-6, is as follows: DGGITQSPKYLFRKEGQNVTLSCEQNLNHDAMYWYRQDPGQGLRLIYYSQIVNDFQKGDIAEGYSVSREKKESFPLTVTSAQKNPTAFYLCASSILVGRRNNSPFHFGNGTRLTVT.

As concerns this clonotype: At one of its ends the junction is not consistent with the germline gene, which may arise from a read error. The rearrangement links TRBV5-4 to TRBJ1-2; a weak D match, TRBD1 (5 bases). This CDR3 contains 13 residues. The germline V gene encodes CDR1 SGHNT and CDR2 YYREEE (reference sequence). CDR3: CASSFAVGDGYTF. The CDR3 region has the DNA TGTGCCAGCAGCTTCGCCGTGGGGGATGGTTACACCTTC.

A remark on this clonotype: A read error may be the cause here, since a much bigger clone is one base away. The chain couples TRBV9 to TRBJ2-7; D is ambiguous. This CDR3 comprises 15 residues. CDR1 SGDLS and CDR2 YYNGEE come from the germline V gene. Deletions cut 0 bases from V and 7 bases from J, with 17 bases between. CDR3 DNA sequence: TGTGCCAGCAGCGTAGTGGGTGACTCCTACAATGAGCAGTACTTC. Translation gives CASSVVGDSYNEQYF.

This clonotype showed up just a few times. CDR3 nucleotides: TGCGCCAGCAGCACACAACCGGGACAGGCGACGGATACGCAGTATTTT. Amino acid sequence: CASSTQPGQATDTQYF. J is TRBJ2-3 and V is TRBV5-1; 8 nucleotides agree with TRBD1. Per the germline V gene, CDR1 is SGHRS and CDR2 is YFSETQ. The CDR3 consists of 16 residues. V trimming: 4 bases; J trimming: 6 bases; junction bases outside the gene matches: 13.

This clonotype was seen at least ten times. V is TRBV7-2 and J is TRBJ2-3; D is perhaps TRBD2 (6 bases). CDR3 length equals 14 residues. Germline V gene lookup returns CDR1 SGHTA and CDR2 FQGNSA. Trimming removed 0 bases from V and 8 bases from J, with 12 bases in between. The CDR3 loop is CASSLASAGGTQYF. The DNA of the CDR3 is TGTGCCAGCAGCTTAGCTAGCGCCGGGGGTACGCAGTATTTT.

This clonotype has just a few counts. This chain links TRBV20-1 with TRBJ2-5, with TRBD2 matching over 11 bases. J lost 5 bases, V lost 1 base, and 9 bases had no gene match. Germline CDR1 DFQATT, CDR2 SNEGSKA (reference sequence). CDR3 length: 16 residues. Here the CDR3 DNA reads TGCAGTGCTAGAGGAATAGCGGGGGGGGTTGGGGAGACCCAGTACTTC. Translation gives CSARGIAGGVGETQYF.

The chain uses TRBV9 and TRBJ2-3, with 15 bases matching TRBD2. This CDR3 contains 16 residues. The J segment lost 4 bases and the V segment lost 3 bases, leaving 3 bases of the junction unmatched. Germline-derived CDR1 and CDR2 are SGDLS and YYNGEE. In DNA, the CDR3 is TGTGCCAGCAGCGCGGGACTAGCGGGGGGTGCAGATACGCAGTATTTT. Its translation is CASSAGLAGGADTQYF.

This clonotype was recorded at least ten times. The gene calls are TRBV2 and TRBJ1-1; 9 positions agree with TRBD1. Germline V gene sequence: CDR1 SNHLY, CDR2 FYNNEI. V was pared by 8 bases and J by 5 bases, with 0 bases of the junction left unmatched. This CDR3 is 11 amino acids long. The CDR3 here is CASDRGTEAFF. For the CDR3, the DNA is TGTGCCAGCGACAGGGGGACTGAAGCTTTCTTT.

Concerning this clonotype: One end of the junction does not line up with germline, which may come from a read error. V usage is TRBV4-1 and J usage is TRBJ1-1, with D maybe TRBD1 (5 bases). CDR1 is MGHRA and CDR2 is YSYEKL in the germline V gene. This CDR3 region has 15 residues. This chain's CDR3 is CAGSQVLQGITEAFF. CDR3 sequence (DNA): TGCGCCGGCAGCCAAGTATTGCAGGGTATCACTGAAGCTTTCTTT.

Many counts were recorded for this clonotype. This chain uses TRBV5-1 with TRBJ2-7, with 7 bases identical to TRBD2. This CDR3 has 13 amino acids. V gave up 4 bases and J gave up 0 bases; unmatched junction bases: 1. Germline CDR1 is SGHRS and CDR2 is YFSETQ. The CDR3 sequence: CASSGTNSYEQYF. The CDR3 region has the DNA TGCGCCAGCAGCGGGACTAACTCCTACGAGCAGTACTTC.

Ten or more counts support this clonotype. V usage is TRBV6-6 and J usage is TRBJ2-7; D is unresolved. Germline assignment: CDR1 MNHNY and CDR2 SVGAGI (reference sequence). The CDR3 extends over 13 amino acids. Between the trimmed V and J ends, which lost 8 bases and 5 bases, there was a span of 16 bases. The DNA of the CDR3 is TGTGCCAGCGAGTATTGGTTACGGGACGAGCAGTACTTC. Translation gives CASEYWLRDEQYF.

This clonotype has only a few counts. The chain links TRBV10-3 to TRBJ2-7, with D possibly TRBD2 on 7 matching bases. This CDR3 is built from 15 residues. The V end lost 6 bases, the J end lost 1 base, and 16 bases lay between the germline ends. Per germline, CDR1 ENHRY and CDR2 SYGVKD. CDR3 region: CAISAGEGDSYEQYF. CDR3 coding DNA: TGTGCCATCAGCGCAGGGGAGGGCGATTCCTACGAGCAGTACTTC.

The sample holds a few counts of this clonotype. The chain joins TRBV2 to TRBJ1-4, with D maybe TRBD1 (5 bases). The V end lost 7 bases, the J end lost 7 bases, and 19 bases lay between the germline ends. The length of the CDR3 is 15 residues. Germline loops: CDR1 SNHLY, CDR2 FYNNEI. The CDR3 DNA sequence: TGTGCCAGCACCCAACCCGGGGGGTCTGGTGAAAAACTGTTTTTT. It codes for CASTQPGGSGEKLFF.

The CDR3 nucleotides read TGCAGCGTAGTAAACCGGGTCGGCTACACCTTC. It encodes CSVVNRVGYTF. The V gene is TRBV29-1, the J gene TRBJ1-2; no firm D call. This CDR3 is 11 amino acids long. CDR1 and CDR2 from the germline V gene are SQVTM and ANQGSEA. Trimming took 6 bases from V and 8 from J, leaving 13 bases between them.

This clonotype was detected many times. The gene calls are TRBV19 and TRBJ2-1; possibly TRBD1 for D (7 bases). Germline V gene lookup returns CDR1 LNHDA and CDR2 SQIVND (reference sequence). The CDR3 spans 14 residues. V lost 6 bases to trimming and J lost 6 bases, with 15 bases between them. CDR3 bases: TGTGCCAGTAGCCGTCAGGGGGGTTCCAATGAGCAGTTCTTC. Residues: CASSRQGGSNEQFF.

The table lists this clonotype with a count of one. The V gene is TRBV5-8, the J gene TRBJ1-2; D is undetermined. Per the germline V gene, CDR1 is SGHTS and CDR2 is YDEGEE. V lost 5 bases, J lost 1 base, and 12 bases lay in between. CDR3 length: 14 amino acids. The CDR3 nucleotides read TGTGCCAGCAGGCGTAGGAGGGTTAACTATGGCTACACCTTC. Translation: CASRRRRVNYGYTF.

In regard to this clonotype: With a much larger clone just one base away, this may be a read error. The CDR3 coding sequence is TGCGCCAGCAGCGTAGTTCAGGGGGCGGATTCACCCCTCCACTTT. It encodes CASSVVQGADSPLHF. The J gene is TRBJ1-6, the V gene TRBV5-1; TRBD1 matches at 8 bases. Trimming cost V 4 bases and J 8 bases; bases outside gene matches: 8. Germline values: CDR1 SGHRS, CDR2 YFSETQ. The CDR3 loop spans 15 amino acids.

This clonotype came up many times. V is TRBV20-1 and J is TRBJ2-1; no clear D. CDR3 length: 14 residues. CDR1 and CDR2 (germline): DFQATT, SNEGSKA (reference sequence). V was trimmed by 3 bases and J by 4 bases, leaving 13 bases between them. CDR3 in amino acids: CSASRGVQYNEQFF. In DNA, the CDR3 is TGCAGTGCTAGCCGCGGAGTCCAATACAATGAGCAGTTCTTC.

The chain recombines TRBV6-1 with TRBJ1-1; unclear D gene. Trimming left V 5 bases short and J 7 bases short, with 17 bases between. Germline CDR1 and CDR2: MNHNS and SASEGT. The CDR3 extends over 14 amino acids. CDR3 nucleotide sequence: TGTGCCAGCAGTCTCGGAGGGTTTGCAGTTGAAGCTTTCTTT. Encoded protein: CASSLGGFAVEAFF.

Ten or more counts support this clonotype. The CDR3: CASSLETGLRYTF. CDR3 sequence (DNA): TGTGCCAGCAGCTTAGAAACAGGACTGAGATACACCTTC. V gene TRBV11-2 combines with J gene TRBJ1-2, with a weak D call TRBD1 (5 bases). V lost 0 bases and J 11 bases, leaving 13 bases between the germline ends. Per the germline V gene, CDR1 is SGHAT and CDR2 is FQNNGV. CDR3 size: 13 residues.

This clonotype was counted a single time. Just one base apart from a much larger clone, this may be a read error. Here the CDR3 DNA reads TGCGCCAGCAGCCCGTCGAGGACAGGGATTTACGAGCGGTACTTC. It is translated as CASSPSRTGIYERYF. J is TRBJ2-7 and V is TRBV4-1; the match to TRBD1 covers 8 bases. The CDR3 has 15 amino acids. In germline, CDR1 is MGHRA, CDR2 YSYEKL.